This is a list of T cell receptor beta chains from one sample in a study of T cells in localized non-small cell lung cancer. Repertoires were generated with immunoSEQ multiplex PCR, while TCRdb's copy carries only in-frame clones and drops some. Of 75,000 to 95,000 clones detected, roughly 87% appear once; the ten largest clones hold around 15%. The specimen was peripheral blood, collected before any cancer treatment. The receptor source for this set is a man between 40 and 70 years old with stage I squamous cell lung carcinoma. Each CDR3 is given with its conserved first and last residue. D genes are given only for firm matches. Only some rows state a clone size, as once, few, many or a class for expanded clones.

>TRBJ2-7|.|TRBD2|TRBV6-1
TGTGCCAGCAGTGGGTGGGGGGGTCCCTACGAGCAGTACTTC
CASSGWGGPYEQYF
>TRBJ2-1|.|.|TRBV5-1
TGCGCCAGCAGCTTTTGGGAAAGCCGAGGGAACTACAATGAGCAGTTCTTC
CASSFWESRGNYNEQFF
>TRBJ2-1|.|.|TRBV2
TGTGCCAGCAGCACAGGATCCGCTTACAATGAGCAGTTCTTC
CASSTGSAYNEQFF
>TRBJ1-5|.|TRBD1|TRBV11-2
TGTGCCAGCAGCTTGGACAGGAATCAGCCCCAGCATTTT
CASSLDRNQPQHF
>TRBJ2-7|.|TRBD1|TRBV20-1
TGCAGTGCTGGACAGGGGAACGAGCAGTACTTC
CSAGQGNEQYF
>TRBJ1-6|.|.|TRBV18
TGTGCCAGCTCACCAGAGGGTTCCCACTCACCCCTCCACTTT
CASSPEGSHSPLHF
>TRBJ2-3|.|.|TRBV5-1
TGCGCCAGCAGCTTAATACTTCGGACAGACACCCATTGGGGCACAGATACGCAGTATTTT
CASSLILRTDTHWGTDTQYF
>TRBJ2-2|once|TRBD1|TRBV5-4
TGTGCCAGCAGCTTGGGCAGGGGGAAGGAGACCGGGGAGCTGTTTTTT
CASSLGRGKETGELFF
>TRBJ2-1|.|.|TRBV28
TGTGCCAGCATCGCCGGCCGCTCCTACAATGAGCAGTTCTTC
CASIAGRSYNEQFF
>TRBJ2-1|.|TRBD2|TRBV5-1
TGCGCCAGCAGCCTTCTCTCGACTAGCGGGAGGGGGCCTCCAAGTCAGTTCTTC
CASSLLSTSGRGPPSQFF
>TRBJ1-6|.|.|TRBV19
TGTGCCAGTCGGCAGAGAAGCTCCTATAATTCACCCCTCCACTTT
CASRQRSSYNSPLHF
>TRBJ1-4|.|TRBD1|TRBV11-3
TGTGCCAGCAGCTTAGGGCCGGGACAGGGGGCCTTCTACGAAAAACTGTTTTTT
CASSLGPGQGAFYEKLFF
>TRBJ1-2|.|.|TRBV4-3
TGCGCCAGCAGCCAAGATAAGGAACGGACCCTATTCGGGGGCTACACCTTC
CASSQDKERTLFGGYTF
>TRBJ1-3|.|.|TRBV7-9
TGTGCCAGCAGCTTAAATGCAGACGGAAACACCATATATTTT
CASSLNADGNTIYF
>TRBJ2-7|.|.|TRBV5-1
TGCGCCAGCAGCTTGATGGCAGGGGCTATCGAGCAGTACTTC
CASSLMAGAIEQYF
>TRBJ2-1|.|TRBD1|TRBV18
TGTGCCAGCTCCTTCGACAGGGCAGGAGAGCAGTTCTTC
CASSFDRAGEQFF
>TRBJ2-7|.|.|TRBV6-1
TGTGCCAGCAGTGAAGTAATGATGGGGAACCAGCAGTACTTC
CASSEVMMGNQQYF
>TRBJ1-2|few|.|TRBV5-4
TGTGCCAGCAGCTACGGCCGGACAGATGTCTATGGCTACACCTTC
CASSYGRTDVYGYTF
>TRBJ2-4|.|.|TRBV6-1
TGTGCCAGCAGTGAAGAACCGCTTCAAAACATTCAGTACTTC
CASSEEPLQNIQYF
>TRBJ1-2|.|.|TRBV6-1
TGTGCCAGCAGTGAAGCGGCGGCAGAGAACTATGGCTACACCTTC
CASSEAAAENYGYTF
>TRBJ2-7|.|TRBD2|TRBV4-2
TGTGCCAGCAGCCAAGAAACTAGCGGGGGCTACGAGCAGTACTTC
CASSQETSGGYEQYF
>TRBJ2-4|.|.|TRBV5-4
TGTGCCAGCAGCTTGGACAGGGAACAGTACTTC
CASSLDREQYF
>TRBJ2-7|.|.|TRBV6-5
TGTGCCAGCAGTTCCTACTTAGTCCAGTACTTC
CASSSYLVQYF
>TRBJ1-5|.|.|TRBV9
TGTGCCAGCAGCGTAAAACCAGGGTGGGATCAGCCCCAGCATTTT
CASSVKPGWDQPQHF
>TRBJ1-2|.|TRBD1|TRBV19
TGTGCCAGTAGTCTTTCAGGGGGCCTGTACTATGGCTACACCTTC
CASSLSGGLYYGYTF
>TRBJ2-7|.|.|TRBV9
TGTGCCAGCAGCGTAGAGGTGGGGGATCCCTACGAGCAGTACTTC
CASSVEVGDPYEQYF
>TRBJ2-1|.|.|TRBV6-4
TGTGCCAGCAGTGACAGCTCAGGGAGCTACAATGAGCAGTTCTTC
CASSDSSGSYNEQFF